Listed below are T cell receptor beta chains from one sample, sequenced in a study of Ad26.COV2.S vaccination and SARS-CoV-2 variants. TCRdb's copy holds only in-frame clones and misses some; the assay was immunoSEQ multiplex PCR. The sample lists around 450,000 clones, roughly 90% occurring once. The material was peripheral blood, obtained in a trial of Ad26.COV2.S vaccine versus placebo. The receptor source for this set is a person aged 18-60 years who received the Ad26.COV2.S COVID-19 vaccine or a placebo. CDR3s include the opening cysteine and the closing phenylalanine or tryptophan. Fields, in order: D gene, J gene, clone size, V gene, CDR3 protein, CDR3 DNA. The D gene is left open where the match is weak. Clone sizes are given selectively: once, few, many, or a class where the clone is expanded.

d_call: .
j_call: TRBJ2-2
clone_size: .
v_call: TRBV6-4
cdr3_aa: CASSDSLNTGELFF
cdr3_nt: TGTGCCAGCAGTGACTCCCTCAACACCGGGGAGCTGTTTTTT

d_call: TRBD2
j_call: TRBJ2-1
clone_size: once
v_call: TRBV6-5
cdr3_aa: CASRTGTSLNEQFF
cdr3_nt: TGTGCCAGCAGGACCGGGACTAGTCTCAATGAGCAGTTCTTC

d_call: .
j_call: TRBJ1-2
clone_size: .
v_call: TRBV6-6
cdr3_aa: CASTQGLIYGYTF
cdr3_nt: TGTGCCAGCACCCAGGGGCTCATCTATGGCTACACCTTC

d_call: .
j_call: TRBJ1-5
clone_size: .
v_call: TRBV7-2
cdr3_aa: CASSLFPGYNPQHF
cdr3_nt: TGTGCCAGCAGCTTATTCCCAGGGTATAACCCCCAGCATTTT

d_call: TRBD1
j_call: TRBJ2-7
clone_size: .
v_call: TRBV29-1
cdr3_aa: CSVEDRAGGSYEQYF
cdr3_nt: TGCAGCGTTGAAGATCGGGCAGGGGGATCCTACGAGCAGTACTTC

d_call: .
j_call: TRBJ2-2
clone_size: .
v_call: TRBV9
cdr3_aa: CASSLDGGELFF
cdr3_nt: TGTGCCAGCAGCCTCGACGGCGGGGAGCTGTTTTTT

d_call: .
j_call: TRBJ1-5
clone_size: .
v_call: TRBV25-1
cdr3_aa: CASRGDSNQPQHF
cdr3_nt: TGTGCCAGCAGAGGGGACAGCAATCAGCCCCAGCATTTT

d_call: .
j_call: TRBJ1-2
clone_size: .
v_call: TRBV30
cdr3_aa: CAWGDHGYTF
cdr3_nt: TGTGCCTGGGGGGATCATGGCTACACCTTC

d_call: TRBD2
j_call: TRBJ2-5
clone_size: once
v_call: TRBV4-3
cdr3_aa: CASSLHIGRAQETQYF
cdr3_nt: TGCGCCAGCAGCCTACACATTGGGAGGGCCCAAGAGACCCAGTACTTC

d_call: TRBD1
j_call: TRBJ1-1
clone_size: .
v_call: TRBV6-5
cdr3_aa: CASSYYGQGVNTEAFF
cdr3_nt: TGTGCCAGCAGTTACTATGGACAGGGGGTTAACACTGAAGCTTTCTTT

d_call: TRBD1
j_call: TRBJ2-2
clone_size: once
v_call: TRBV10-1
cdr3_aa: CASSNRDRGNTGELFF
cdr3_nt: TGCGCCAGCAGCAATCGGGACAGGGGGAACACCGGGGAGCTGTTTTTT

d_call: .
j_call: TRBJ2-1
clone_size: once
v_call: TRBV4-3
cdr3_aa: CASSQTRTGNEQFF
cdr3_nt: TGCGCCAGCAGCCAAACTAGAACCGGCAATGAGCAGTTCTTC

d_call: .
j_call: TRBJ1-5
clone_size: .
v_call: TRBV28
cdr3_aa: CASSLPQWPQHF
cdr3_nt: TGTGCCAGCAGCCTACCTCAATGGCCCCAGCATTTT

d_call: .
j_call: TRBJ1-3
clone_size: .
v_call: TRBV2
cdr3_aa: CASSVLGFGSGNTIYF
cdr3_nt: TGTGCCAGCAGTGTGTTGGGTTTTGGCTCTGGAAACACCATATATTTT

d_call: .
j_call: TRBJ2-5
clone_size: .
v_call: TRBV2
cdr3_aa: CASGKTPQETQYF
cdr3_nt: TGTGCCAGCGGTAAGACACCTCAAGAGACCCAGTACTTC

d_call: .
j_call: TRBJ1-3
clone_size: .
v_call: TRBV7-8
cdr3_aa: CASSSDYSGNTIYF
cdr3_nt: TGTGCCAGCAGCTCAGACTACTCTGGAAACACCATATATTTT

d_call: .
j_call: TRBJ1-1
clone_size: once
v_call: TRBV4-2
cdr3_aa: CASSQGGSNTEAFF
cdr3_nt: TGTGCCAGCAGCCAAGGTGGATCGAACACTGAAGCTTTCTTT

d_call: TRBD2
j_call: TRBJ2-1
clone_size: .
v_call: TRBV5-4
cdr3_aa: CASSWGGLAVTNEQFF
cdr3_nt: TGTGCCAGCAGCTGGGGGGGACTAGCGGTAACCAATGAGCAGTTCTTC

d_call: .
j_call: TRBJ1-1
clone_size: .
v_call: TRBV18
cdr3_aa: CASSPGSLNTEAFF
cdr3_nt: TGTGCCAGCTCACCGGGCAGTTTGAACACTGAAGCTTTCTTT

d_call: TRBD2
j_call: TRBJ2-1
clone_size: .
v_call: TRBV6-1
cdr3_aa: CANILRLAGRNEQFF
cdr3_nt: TGTGCCAACATACTAAGGCTAGCGGGGAGAAATGAGCAGTTCTTC

d_call: .
j_call: TRBJ2-2
clone_size: .
v_call: TRBV15
cdr3_aa: CATSIEGGLNTGELFF
cdr3_nt: TGTGCCACCAGCATTGAAGGCGGGCTAAACACCGGGGAGCTGTTTTTT

d_call: .
j_call: TRBJ2-7
clone_size: .
v_call: TRBV2
cdr3_aa: CASSAQAYYEQYF
cdr3_nt: TGTGCCAGCAGTGCACAGGCATACTACGAGCAGTACTTC

d_call: .
j_call: TRBJ1-4
clone_size: .
v_call: TRBV7-2
cdr3_aa: CASSSDAAGNEKLFF
cdr3_nt: TGTGCCAGCAGCTCCGACGCAGCAGGAAATGAAAAACTGTTTTTT

d_call: TRBD2
j_call: TRBJ2-1
clone_size: .
v_call: TRBV5-6
cdr3_aa: CASSFSGTLYNEQFF
cdr3_nt: TGTGCCAGCAGCTTTAGCGGGACTCTTTACAATGAGCAGTTCTTC

d_call: .
j_call: TRBJ2-7
clone_size: .
v_call: TRBV6-5
cdr3_aa: CASRRDYEQYF
cdr3_nt: TGTGCCAGCAGAAGGGATTACGAGCAGTACTTC

d_call: .
j_call: TRBJ1-2
clone_size: .
v_call: TRBV3-1/TRBV3-2
cdr3_aa: CASSQGNYGYTF
cdr3_nt: TGTGCCAGCAGCCAAGGGAACTATGGCTACACCTTC

d_call: TRBD1
j_call: TRBJ2-5
clone_size: .
v_call: TRBV4-3
cdr3_aa: CASSQTRGTGKKETQYF
cdr3_nt: TGCGCCAGCAGCCAGACCCGAGGGACAGGGAAAAAAGAGACCCAGTACTTC

d_call: .
j_call: TRBJ2-7
clone_size: .
v_call: TRBV5-1
cdr3_aa: CASSLEAGIYEQYF
cdr3_nt: TGCGCCAGCAGCTTGGAGGCAGGGATCTACGAGCAGTACTTC

d_call: .
j_call: TRBJ2-1
clone_size: once
v_call: TRBV9
cdr3_aa: CASSVESARNEQFF
cdr3_nt: TGTGCCAGCAGCGTAGAATCAGCGCGCAATGAGCAGTTCTTC

d_call: .
j_call: TRBJ2-3
clone_size: .
v_call: TRBV24-1
cdr3_aa: CATSASRGGEDTQYF
cdr3_nt: TGTGCCACCAGCGCAAGTAGGGGGGGGGAAGATACGCAGTATTTT

d_call: .
j_call: TRBJ2-1
clone_size: .
v_call: TRBV10-3
cdr3_aa: CAISGGVGGQFF
cdr3_nt: TGTGCCATCAGTGGGGGGGTTGGAGGGCAGTTCTTC

d_call: .
j_call: TRBJ2-7
clone_size: .
v_call: TRBV9
cdr3_aa: CASSVGAVAYEQYF
cdr3_nt: TGTGCCAGCAGCGTAGGGGCAGTCGCCTACGAGCAGTACTTC

d_call: .
j_call: TRBJ2-7
clone_size: .
v_call: TRBV6-5
cdr3_aa: CASSYSGTNYEQYF
cdr3_nt: TGTGCCAGCAGTTACAGCGGGACAAACTACGAGCAGTACTTC

d_call: TRBD1
j_call: TRBJ2-3
clone_size: .
v_call: TRBV28
cdr3_aa: CASSSHRGSPTDTQYF
cdr3_nt: TGTGCCAGCAGTTCCCACAGGGGGTCTCCCACAGATACGCAGTATTTT

d_call: TRBD2
j_call: TRBJ2-7
clone_size: .
v_call: TRBV5-1
cdr3_aa: CASSLETSSYEQYF
cdr3_nt: TGCGCCAGCAGCTTGGAGACTAGCAGTTACGAGCAGTACTTC

d_call: .
j_call: TRBJ2-5
clone_size: .
v_call: TRBV5-1
cdr3_aa: CASSLGGQAKETQYF
cdr3_nt: TGCGCCAGCAGCTTAGGAGGGCAGGCGAAAGAGACCCAGTACTTC